The source of this T cell receptor (beta chain) is a study of T cell repertoires in cytomegalovirus infection. Study-wide background: CMV infection plus the matching HLA type was flagged by public TCR beta signatures. Study-wide results and caveats: Identification of carriers of CMV plus the relevant HLA was performed using cumulative public TCR beta family frequency. CMV-specific HLA-C-restricted TCR beta clonotypes dominated the ex vivo response.

This clonotype appeared many times. Its specificity is not known. TCRdb processed the reads anew with MiXCR; each CDR3 protein has one entry. The table shows over 450,000 distinct CDR3 sequences, with over 9% occurring only once. With 6 bases removed from V and 0 bases from J, the gap between germline ends came to 10 bases. Germline-derived CDR1 and CDR2 are SQVTM and ANQGSEA. There are 13 residues in the CDR3. Material: PBMCs. This clonotype was sampled from a human donor in good health (CMV status not recorded). Some clones in this sample may be carry-over from other donors' samples. The chain has TRBV29-1 and TRBJ2-3; maybe TRBD2 (5 bases). The CDR3 reads CSVVDSSTDTQYF. DNA of the CDR3: TGCAGCGTGGTGGACTCGAGCACAGATACGCAGTATTTT.